Here is one T cell receptor (beta chain) with its context. The data were obtained in a study of long-term antiretroviral therapy in people with HIV. In the United States, treatment was given to all participants with HIV. Sequencing relied on immunoSEQ assay v3.0, run at survey level. Repertoires were generated with immunoSEQ multiplex PCR, while TCRdb's copy carries only in-frame clones and drops some. The sample lists 20,000 or so clones, approximately 79% occurring once. This sequence originates from a man younger than 35 with HIV. The sample in question was unsorted PBMCs, obtained at the start of antiretroviral therapy, before treatment.

The CDR3: CASSLVGAGELFF. DNA of the CDR3: TGTGCCAGCAGCTTAGTAGGGGCCGGGGAGCTGTTTTTT. The chain has TRBV7-2 and TRBJ2-2, with a possible D match to TRBD1 (5 bases). CDR3 length: 13 amino acids. CDR1 and CDR2 from the germline V gene are SGHTA and FQGNSA. The V end lost 1 base, the J end lost 6 bases, and 6 bases lay between the germline ends.